This is a list of T cell receptor beta chains from one sample in a study of spatial heterogeneity in lung cancer. TCRdb passed the 5' RACE reads through MiXCR, listing each CDR3 protein once. The sample includes around 98,000 distinct CDR3 sequences, approximately 19% seen only once; the top ten take about a fifth. Sequences were derived from PBMCs, sampled at follow-up. These receptors were obtained from a male donor with early-stage non-small cell lung cancer. Each CDR3 is given without its conserved first and last residue.

TRBV29-1	TRBJ1-1	SVRQGQGTEAF
TRBV4-3	TRBJ2-2	ASSPFFANTGELF
TRBV6-2/TRBV6-3	TRBJ2-1	ASSYSSMSNEQF
TRBV9	TRBJ2-3	ASSDEDSTDTQY
TRBV25-1	TRBJ2-3	ASGRADTQY
TRBV6-1	TRBJ1-1	ASAYASVLNTEAF
TRBV3-1	TRBJ1-2	ASSHLGLNYGYT
TRBV20-1	TRBJ2-3	SARGTSGRNADTQY
TRBV10-1	TRBJ2-2	ASSVRDTGELF
TRBV7-9	TRBJ1-4	ASSSGTRGEKLF
TRBV6-5	TRBJ2-2	ASRDRGNTGELF